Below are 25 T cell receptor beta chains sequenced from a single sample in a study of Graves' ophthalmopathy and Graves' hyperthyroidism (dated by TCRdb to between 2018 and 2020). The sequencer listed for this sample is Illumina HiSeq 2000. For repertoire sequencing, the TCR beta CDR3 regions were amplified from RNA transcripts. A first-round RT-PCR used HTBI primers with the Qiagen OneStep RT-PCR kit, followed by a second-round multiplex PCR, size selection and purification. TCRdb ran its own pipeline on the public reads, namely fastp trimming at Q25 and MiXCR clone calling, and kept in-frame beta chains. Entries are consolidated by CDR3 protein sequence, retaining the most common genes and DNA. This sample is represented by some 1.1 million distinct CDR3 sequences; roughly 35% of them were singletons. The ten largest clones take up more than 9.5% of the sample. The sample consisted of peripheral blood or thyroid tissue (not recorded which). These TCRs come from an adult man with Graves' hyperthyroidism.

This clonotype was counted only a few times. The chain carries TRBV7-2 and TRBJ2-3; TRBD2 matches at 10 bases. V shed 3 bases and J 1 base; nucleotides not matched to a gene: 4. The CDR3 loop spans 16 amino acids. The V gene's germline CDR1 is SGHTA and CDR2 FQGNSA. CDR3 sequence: CASSFLAGVGTDTQYF. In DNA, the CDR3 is TGTGCCAGCAGCTTCCTAGCGGGAGTAGGCACAGATACGCAGTATTTT.

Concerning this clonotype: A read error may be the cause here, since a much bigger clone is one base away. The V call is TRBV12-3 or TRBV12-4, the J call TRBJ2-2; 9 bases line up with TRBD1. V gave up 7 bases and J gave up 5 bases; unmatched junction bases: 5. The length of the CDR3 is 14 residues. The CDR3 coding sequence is TGTGCCAGCACCCCGGGACAGGGAACCGGGGAGCTGTTTTTT. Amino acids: CASTPGQGTGELFF.

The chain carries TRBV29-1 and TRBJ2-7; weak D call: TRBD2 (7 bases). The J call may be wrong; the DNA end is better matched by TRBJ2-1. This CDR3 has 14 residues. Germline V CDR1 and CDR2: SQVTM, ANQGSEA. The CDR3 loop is CSGRGGARFNEQFF. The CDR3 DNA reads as TGCAGCGGTAGAGGGGGGGCGAGGTTCAATGAGCAGTTCTTC.

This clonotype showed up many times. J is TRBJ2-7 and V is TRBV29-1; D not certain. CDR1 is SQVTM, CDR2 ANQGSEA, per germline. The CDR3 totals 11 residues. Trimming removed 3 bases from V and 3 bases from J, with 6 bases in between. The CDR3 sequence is CSVESYYEQYF. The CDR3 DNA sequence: TGCAGCGTTGAGAGCTACTACGAGCAGTACTTC.

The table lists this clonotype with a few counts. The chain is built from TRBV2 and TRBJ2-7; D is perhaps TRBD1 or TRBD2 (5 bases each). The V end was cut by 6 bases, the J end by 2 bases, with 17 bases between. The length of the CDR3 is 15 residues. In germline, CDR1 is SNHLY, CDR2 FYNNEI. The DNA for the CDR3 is TGTGCCAGCAGAGAAAGCCCGGGACCCACCTACGAGCAGTACTTC. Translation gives CASRESPGPTYEQYF.

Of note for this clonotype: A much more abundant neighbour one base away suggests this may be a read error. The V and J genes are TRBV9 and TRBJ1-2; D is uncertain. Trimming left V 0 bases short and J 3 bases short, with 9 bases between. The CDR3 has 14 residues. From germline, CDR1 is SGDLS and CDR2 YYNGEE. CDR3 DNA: TGTGCCAGCAGCGTAGCGGGGTCTGACTATGGCTACACCTTC. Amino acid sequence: CASSVAGSDYGYTF. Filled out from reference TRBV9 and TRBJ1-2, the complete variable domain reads DSGVTQTPKHLITATGQRVTLRCSPRSGDLSVYWYQQSLDQGLQFLIQYYNGEERAKGNILERFSAQQFPDLHSELNLSSLELGDSALYFCASSVAGSDYGYTFGSGTRLTVV.

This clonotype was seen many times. CDR3 DNA sequence: TGTGCCAGCAGCTTAGACACAACACCCTACGAGCAGTACTTC. Translated, it gives CASSLDTTPYEQYF. This sequence joins TRBV7-8 and TRBJ2-7; D is ambiguous. The V end was cut by 1 base, the J end by 2 bases, with 9 bases between. The germline gives CDR1 SGHVS, CDR2 FQNEAQ. CDR3 size: 14 residues.

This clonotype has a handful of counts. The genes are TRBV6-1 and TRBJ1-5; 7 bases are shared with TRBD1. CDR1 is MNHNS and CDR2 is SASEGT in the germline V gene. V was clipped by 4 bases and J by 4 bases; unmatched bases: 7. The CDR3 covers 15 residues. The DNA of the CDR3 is TGTGCCAGCAGTGGACAGGGTCTAGTGAATCAGCCCCAGCATTTT. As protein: CASSGQGLVNQPQHF.

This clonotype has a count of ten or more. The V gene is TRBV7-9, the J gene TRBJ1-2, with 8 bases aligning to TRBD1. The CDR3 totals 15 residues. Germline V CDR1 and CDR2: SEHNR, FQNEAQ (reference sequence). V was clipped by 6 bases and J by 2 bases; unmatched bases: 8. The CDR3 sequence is CASSFMDRANYGYTF. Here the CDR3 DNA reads TGTGCCAGCAGTTTCATGGACAGGGCCAACTATGGCTACACCTTC.

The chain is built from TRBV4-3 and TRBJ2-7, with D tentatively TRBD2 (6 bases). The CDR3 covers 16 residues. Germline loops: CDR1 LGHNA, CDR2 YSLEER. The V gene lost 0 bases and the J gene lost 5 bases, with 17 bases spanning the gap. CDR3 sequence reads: CASSQDPTRGWDEQYF. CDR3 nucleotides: TGCGCCAGCAGCCAAGATCCGACTCGGGGGTGGGACGAGCAGTACTTC.

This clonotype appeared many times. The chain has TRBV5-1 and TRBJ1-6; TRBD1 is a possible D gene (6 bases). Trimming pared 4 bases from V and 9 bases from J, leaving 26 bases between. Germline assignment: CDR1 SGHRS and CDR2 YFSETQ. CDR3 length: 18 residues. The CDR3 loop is CASSRNYLKQGVSSPLHF. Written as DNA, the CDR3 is TGCGCCAGCAGCCGAAACTACTTAAAACAGGGAGTCAGTTCACCCCTCCACTTT.

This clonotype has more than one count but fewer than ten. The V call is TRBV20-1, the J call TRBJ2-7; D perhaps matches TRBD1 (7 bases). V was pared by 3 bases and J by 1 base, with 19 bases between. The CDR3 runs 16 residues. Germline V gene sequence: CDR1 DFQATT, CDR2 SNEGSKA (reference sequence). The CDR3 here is CSARNDREVGSYEQYF. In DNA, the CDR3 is TGCAGTGCTAGGAATGACAGGGAGGTTGGATCCTACGAGCAGTACTTC.

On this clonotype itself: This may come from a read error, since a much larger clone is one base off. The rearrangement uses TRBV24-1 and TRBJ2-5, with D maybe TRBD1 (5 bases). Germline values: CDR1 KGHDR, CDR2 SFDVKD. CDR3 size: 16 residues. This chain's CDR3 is CATSDRKGAGQEAQYF. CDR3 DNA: TGTGCCACCAGTGACCGAAAAGGGGCCGGGCAAGAGGCCCAGTACTTC.

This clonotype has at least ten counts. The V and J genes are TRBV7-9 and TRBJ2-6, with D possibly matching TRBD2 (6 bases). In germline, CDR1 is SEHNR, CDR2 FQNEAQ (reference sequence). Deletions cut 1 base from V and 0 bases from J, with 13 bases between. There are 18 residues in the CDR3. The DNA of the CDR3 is TGTGCCAGCAGCTTAGGGTCGCGGGGCCCCTCTGGGGCCAACGTCCTGACTTTC. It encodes CASSLGSRGPSGANVLTF. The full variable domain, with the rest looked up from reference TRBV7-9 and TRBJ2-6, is DTGVSQNPRHKITKRGQNVTFRCDPISEHNRLYWYRQTLGQGPEFLTYFQNEAQLEKSRLLSDRFSAERPKGSFSTLEIQRTEQGDSAMYLCASSLGSRGPSGANVLTFGAGSRLTVL.

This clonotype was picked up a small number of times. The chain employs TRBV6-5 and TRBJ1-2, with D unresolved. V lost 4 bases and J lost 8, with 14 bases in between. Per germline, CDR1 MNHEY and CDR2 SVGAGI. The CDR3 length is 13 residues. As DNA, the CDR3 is TGTGCCAGCAGTTTTGTTATAGCTACGGGCTACACCTTC. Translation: CASSFVIATGYTF.

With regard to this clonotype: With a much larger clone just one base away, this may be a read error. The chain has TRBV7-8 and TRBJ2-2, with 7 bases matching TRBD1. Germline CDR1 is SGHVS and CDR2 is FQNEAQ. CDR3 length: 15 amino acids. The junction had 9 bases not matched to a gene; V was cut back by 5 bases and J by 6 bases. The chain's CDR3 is CASSRGQLGSGELFF. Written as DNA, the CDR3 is TGTGCCAGCAGCAGGGGACAGCTGGGGTCCGGGGAGCTGTTTTTT.

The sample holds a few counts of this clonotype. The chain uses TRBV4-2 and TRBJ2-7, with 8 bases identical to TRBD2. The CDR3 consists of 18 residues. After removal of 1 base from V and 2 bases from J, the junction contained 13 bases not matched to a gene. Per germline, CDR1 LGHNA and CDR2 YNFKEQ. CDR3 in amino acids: CASSQVTGRASGPYEQYF. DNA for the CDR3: TGTGCCAGCAGCCAAGTCACGGGAAGGGCTAGCGGGCCCTACGAGCAGTACTTC.

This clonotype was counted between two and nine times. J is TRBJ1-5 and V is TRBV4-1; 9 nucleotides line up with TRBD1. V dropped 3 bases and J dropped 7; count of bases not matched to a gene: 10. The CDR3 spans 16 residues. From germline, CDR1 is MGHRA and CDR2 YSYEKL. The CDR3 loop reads CASSHLLQGAGQPQHF. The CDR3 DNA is TGCGCCAGCAGCCATCTACTACAGGGGGCCGGGCAGCCCCAGCATTTT.

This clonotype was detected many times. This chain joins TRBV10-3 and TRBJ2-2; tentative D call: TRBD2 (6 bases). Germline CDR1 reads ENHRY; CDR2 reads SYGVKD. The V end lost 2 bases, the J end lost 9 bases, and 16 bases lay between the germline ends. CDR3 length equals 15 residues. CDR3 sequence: CAISEVWDSLRELFF. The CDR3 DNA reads TGTGCCATCAGTGAGGTGTGGGACTCCCTCAGGGAGCTGTTTTTT.

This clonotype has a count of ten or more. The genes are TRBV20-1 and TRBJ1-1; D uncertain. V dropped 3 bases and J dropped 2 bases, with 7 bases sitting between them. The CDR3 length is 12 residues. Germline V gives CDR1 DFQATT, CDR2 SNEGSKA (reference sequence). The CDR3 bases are TGCAGTGCTAGTTTAGGAAACACTGAAGCTTTCTTT. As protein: CSASLGNTEAFF.

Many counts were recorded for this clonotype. The chain's CDR3 is CSALGGREEQPQHF. CDR3 DNA sequence: TGCAGTGCTCTTGGGGGGAGGGAAGAACAGCCCCAGCATTTT. This sequence joins TRBV20-1 and TRBJ1-5; a weak D match, TRBD1 (5 bases). Germline CDR1 is DFQATT and CDR2 is SNEGSKA (reference sequence). Trimming shortened V by 5 bases and J by 7 bases, and 18 bases separated the two germline ends. This CDR3 is built from 14 residues.

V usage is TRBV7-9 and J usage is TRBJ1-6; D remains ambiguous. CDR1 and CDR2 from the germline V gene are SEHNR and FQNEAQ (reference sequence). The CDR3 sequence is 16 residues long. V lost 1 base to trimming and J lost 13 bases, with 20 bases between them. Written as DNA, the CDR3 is TGTGCCAGCAGCTTAGATCGACGGGAGGAGAATCAGCCCCTCCACTTT. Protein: CASSLDRREENQPLHF. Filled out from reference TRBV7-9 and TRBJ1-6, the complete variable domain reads DTGVSQNPRHKITKRGQNVTFRCDPISEHNRLYWYRQTLGQGPEFLTYFQNEAQLEKSRLLSDRFSAERPKGSFSTLEIQRTEQGDSAMYLCASSLDRREENQPLHFGNGTRLTVT.

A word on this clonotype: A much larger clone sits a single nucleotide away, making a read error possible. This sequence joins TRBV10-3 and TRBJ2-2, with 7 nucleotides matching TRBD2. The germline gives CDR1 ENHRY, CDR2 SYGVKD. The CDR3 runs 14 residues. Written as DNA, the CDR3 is TGTGCCATCAGAGGGACTATCACCACCGGGGAGCCGTTTTTT. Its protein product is CAIRGTITTGEPFF.

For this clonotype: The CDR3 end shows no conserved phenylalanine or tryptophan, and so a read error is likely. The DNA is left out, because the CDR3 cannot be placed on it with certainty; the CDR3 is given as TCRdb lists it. CDR3 loop: CASSEYGRDLEGYTFGS. This rearrangement joins TRBV25-1 to TRBJ2-5; the table's D call, TRBD2, has no DNA check behind it. The V gene's germline CDR1 is MGHDK and CDR2 SYGVNS. Both ends counted, the CDR3 spans 17 residues.

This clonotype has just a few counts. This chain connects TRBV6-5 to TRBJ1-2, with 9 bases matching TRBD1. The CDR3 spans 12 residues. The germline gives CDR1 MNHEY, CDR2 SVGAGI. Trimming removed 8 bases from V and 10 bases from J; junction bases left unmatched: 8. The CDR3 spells CASGGTGIFYTF. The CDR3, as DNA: TGTGCCAGCGGGGGGACAGGGATTTTCTACACCTTC.